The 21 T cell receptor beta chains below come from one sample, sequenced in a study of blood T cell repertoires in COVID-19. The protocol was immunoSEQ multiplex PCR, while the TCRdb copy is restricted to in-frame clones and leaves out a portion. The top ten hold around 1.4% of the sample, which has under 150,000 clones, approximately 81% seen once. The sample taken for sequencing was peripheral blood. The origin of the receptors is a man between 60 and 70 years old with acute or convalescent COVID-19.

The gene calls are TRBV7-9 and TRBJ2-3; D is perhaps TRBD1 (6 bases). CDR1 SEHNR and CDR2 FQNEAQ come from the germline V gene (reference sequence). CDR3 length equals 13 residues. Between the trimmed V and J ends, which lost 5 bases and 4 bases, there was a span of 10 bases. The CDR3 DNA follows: TGTGCCAGCAGCCCCAGGGGTCCAGATACGCAGTATTTT. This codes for CASSPRGPDTQYF.

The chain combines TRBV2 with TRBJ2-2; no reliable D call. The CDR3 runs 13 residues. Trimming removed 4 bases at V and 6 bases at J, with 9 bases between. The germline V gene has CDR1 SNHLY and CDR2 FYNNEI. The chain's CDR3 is CASSVSYSGELFF. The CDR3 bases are TGTGCCAGCAGTGTTTCGTATTCCGGGGAGCTGTTTTTT.

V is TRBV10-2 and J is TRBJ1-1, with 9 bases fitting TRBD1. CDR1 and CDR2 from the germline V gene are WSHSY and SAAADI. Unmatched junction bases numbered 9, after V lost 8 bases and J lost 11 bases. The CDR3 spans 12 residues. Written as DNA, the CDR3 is TGCGCCAGCGGTAGAACGGGACAGGGTGCTTTCTTT. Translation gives CASGRTGQGAFF.

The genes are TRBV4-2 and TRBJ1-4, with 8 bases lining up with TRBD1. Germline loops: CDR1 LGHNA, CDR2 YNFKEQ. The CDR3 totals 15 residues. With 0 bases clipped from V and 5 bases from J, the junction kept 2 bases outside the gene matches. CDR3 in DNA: TGTGCCAGCAGCCAAGATCCAGGGGGCAATGAAAAACTGTTTTTT. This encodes CASSQDPGGNEKLFF.

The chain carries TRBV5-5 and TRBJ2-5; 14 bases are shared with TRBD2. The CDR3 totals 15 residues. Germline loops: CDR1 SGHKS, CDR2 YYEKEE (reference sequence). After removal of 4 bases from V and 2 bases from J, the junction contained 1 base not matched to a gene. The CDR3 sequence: CASSRTSGGQETQYF. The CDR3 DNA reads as TGTGCCAGCAGCCGGACTAGCGGGGGGCAAGAGACCCAGTACTTC.

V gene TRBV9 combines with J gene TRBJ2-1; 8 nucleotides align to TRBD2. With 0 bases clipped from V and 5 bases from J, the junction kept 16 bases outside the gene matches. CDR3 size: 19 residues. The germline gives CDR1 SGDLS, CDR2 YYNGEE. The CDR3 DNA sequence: TGTGCCAGCAGCGTAGAAAAGGCCACCCCCGGGACTAGGGACAATGAGCAGTTCTTC. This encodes CASSVEKATPGTRDNEQFF.

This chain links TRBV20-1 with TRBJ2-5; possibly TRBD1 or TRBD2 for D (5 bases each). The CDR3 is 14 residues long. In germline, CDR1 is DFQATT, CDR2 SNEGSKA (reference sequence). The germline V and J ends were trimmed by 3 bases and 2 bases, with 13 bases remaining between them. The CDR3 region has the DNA TGCAGTGCTAGTGAGGGGCGTCAGCAAGAGACCCAGTACTTC. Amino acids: CSASEGRQQETQYF.

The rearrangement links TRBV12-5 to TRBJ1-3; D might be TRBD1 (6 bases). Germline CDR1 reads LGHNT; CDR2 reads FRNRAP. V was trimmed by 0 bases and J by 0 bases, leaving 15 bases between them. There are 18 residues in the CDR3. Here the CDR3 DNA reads TGTGCTAGTGGTTTGGTACCCCCAGGGGCCCACTCTGGAAACACCATATATTTT. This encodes CASGLVPPGAHSGNTIYF.

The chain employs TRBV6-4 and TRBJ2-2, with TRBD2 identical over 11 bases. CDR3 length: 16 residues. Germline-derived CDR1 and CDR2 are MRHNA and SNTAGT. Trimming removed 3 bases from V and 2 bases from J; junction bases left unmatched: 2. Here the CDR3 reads CASSEGLAENTGELFF. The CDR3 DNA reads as TGTGCCAGCAGTGAGGGACTAGCGGAAAACACCGGGGAGCTGTTTTTT.

The CDR3 nucleotides read TGTGCCAGCAGCGCTCTTGGTGGCAGGGGGGACAGTACAGATACGCAGTATTTT. This gives the protein CASSALGGRGDSTDTQYF. This chain links TRBV5-6 with TRBJ2-3, with TRBD1 as a possible D gene (7 bases). Trimming removed 4 bases from V and 3 bases from J, with 24 bases in between. The germline V gene encodes CDR1 SGHDT and CDR2 YYEEEE. This CDR3 has 18 residues.

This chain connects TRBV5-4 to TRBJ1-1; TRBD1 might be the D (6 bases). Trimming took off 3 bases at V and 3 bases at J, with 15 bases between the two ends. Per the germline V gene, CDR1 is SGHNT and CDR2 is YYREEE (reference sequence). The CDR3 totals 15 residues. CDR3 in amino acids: CASSSVPGADTEAFF. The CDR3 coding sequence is TGTGCCAGCAGCTCGGTCCCAGGGGCTGACACTGAAGCTTTCTTT. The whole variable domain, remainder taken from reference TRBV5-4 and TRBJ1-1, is ETGVTQSPTHLIKTRGQQVTLRCSSQSGHNTVSWYQQALGQGPQFIFQYYREEENGRGNFPPRFSGLQFPNYSSELNVNALELDDSALYLCASSSVPGADTEAFFGQGTRLTVV.

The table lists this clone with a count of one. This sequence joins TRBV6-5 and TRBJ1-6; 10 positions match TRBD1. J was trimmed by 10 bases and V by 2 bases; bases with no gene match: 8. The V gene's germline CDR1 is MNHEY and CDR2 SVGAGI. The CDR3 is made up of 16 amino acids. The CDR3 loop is CASSYATGTGDSPLHF. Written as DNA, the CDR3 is TGTGCCAGCAGTTACGCGACCGGGACAGGGGACTCACCCCTCCACTTT.

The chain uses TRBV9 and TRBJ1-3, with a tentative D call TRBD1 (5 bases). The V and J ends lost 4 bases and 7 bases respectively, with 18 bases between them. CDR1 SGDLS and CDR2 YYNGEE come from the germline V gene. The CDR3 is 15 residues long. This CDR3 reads CASSPRQLAGNTIYF. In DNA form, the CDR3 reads TGTGCCAGCAGCCCTAGACAGTTAGCCGGGAACACCATATATTTT.

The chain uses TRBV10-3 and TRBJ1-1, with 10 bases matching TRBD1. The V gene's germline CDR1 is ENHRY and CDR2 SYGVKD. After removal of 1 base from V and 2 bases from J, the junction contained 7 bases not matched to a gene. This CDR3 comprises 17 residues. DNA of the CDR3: TGTGCCATCAGTGAGTTCGCCCGGGACAGGGGAAACACTGAAGCTTTCTTT. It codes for CAISEFARDRGNTEAFF.

CDR3 region: CASSFTLRTQYF. CDR3 bases: TGTGCCAGCAGCTTTACTCTTAGGACCCAGTACTTC. The chain recombines TRBV7-2 with TRBJ2-5; D gene uncertain. V dropped 3 bases and J dropped 7 bases, with 9 bases sitting between them. This CDR3 has 12 residues. Germline CDR1 is SGHTA and CDR2 is FQGNSA.

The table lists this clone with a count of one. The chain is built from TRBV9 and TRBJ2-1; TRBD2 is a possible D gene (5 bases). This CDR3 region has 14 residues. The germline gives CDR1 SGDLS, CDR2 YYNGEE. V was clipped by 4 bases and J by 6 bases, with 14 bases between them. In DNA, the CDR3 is TGTGCCAGCAGCCCGTGGACTGGGGTCAATGAGCAGTTCTTC. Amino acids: CASSPWTGVNEQFF.

The CDR3 bases are TGTGCCATCTCTAGGGGGGGGGACGGCTACACCTTC. Translating it yields CAISRGGDGYTF. The rearrangement links TRBV10-3 to TRBJ1-2; possibly TRBD1 for D (6 bases). Trimming removed 8 bases from V and 8 bases from J, with 15 bases in between. This CDR3 is built from 12 residues. Germline V CDR1 and CDR2: ENHRY, SYGVKD.

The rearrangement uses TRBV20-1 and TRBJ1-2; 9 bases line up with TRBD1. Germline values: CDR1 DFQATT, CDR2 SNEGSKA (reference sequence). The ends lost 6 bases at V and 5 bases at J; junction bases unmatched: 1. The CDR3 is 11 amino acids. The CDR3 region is CSAGQGYGYTF. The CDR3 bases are TGCAGTGCGGGACAGGGATATGGCTACACCTTC.

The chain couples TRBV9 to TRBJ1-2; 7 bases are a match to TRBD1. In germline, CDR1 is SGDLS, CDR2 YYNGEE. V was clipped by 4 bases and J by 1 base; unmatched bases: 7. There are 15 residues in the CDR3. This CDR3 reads CASSPRTGNNYGYTF. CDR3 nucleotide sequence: TGTGCCAGCAGCCCGAGGACAGGCAATAACTATGGCTACACCTTC.

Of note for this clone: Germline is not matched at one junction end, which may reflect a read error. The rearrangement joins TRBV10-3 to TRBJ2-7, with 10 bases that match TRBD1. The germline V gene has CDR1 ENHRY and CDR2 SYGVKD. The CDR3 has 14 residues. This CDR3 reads CAISEQDRGLGWDF. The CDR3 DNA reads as TGTGCCATCAGTGAACAGGACAGGGGGTTAGGATGGGACTTC.

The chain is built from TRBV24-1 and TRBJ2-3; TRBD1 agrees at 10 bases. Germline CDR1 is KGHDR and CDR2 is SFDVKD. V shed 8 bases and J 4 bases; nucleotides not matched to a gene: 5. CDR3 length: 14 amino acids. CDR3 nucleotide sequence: TGTGCCACCACCGGGACAGGGGTGTCAGATACGCAGTATTTT. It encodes CATTGTGVSDTQYF.